This entry lists 4 T cell receptor beta chains sequenced from one sample in a study of blood T cells in healthy people across ages (dated by TCRdb to between 2014 and 2016). The library was obtained by 5' RACE. The instrument was an Illumina HiSeq 2500. A second roughly 7 to 11 cycle PCR used a sample-barcoded 5' primer and a J-beta primer mix. The public reads were reanalyzed by TCRdb: fastp trimming at Q25, MiXCR alignment, in-frame beta chains only. Every distinct CDR3 protein forms one entry, paired with its most common genes and DNA. Present in this sample are around 1,500,000 distinct CDR3 sequences, roughly 40% of which were seen just once. The ten largest account for around 8% of the sample. The specimen was blood. The receptors were sampled from a woman aged 18 to 35 in good health.

This clonotype was counted a few times. The chain uses TRBV10-2 and TRBJ2-3, with a tentative D call TRBD2 (6 bases). The V gene lost 6 bases and the J gene lost 2 bases, with 15 bases spanning the gap. There are 15 residues in the CDR3. Germline V gene data show CDR1 as WSHSY and CDR2 as SAAADI. CDR3 in DNA: TGCGCCAGCAGGGGCGGGGAGAGGGACACAGATACGCAGTATTTT. Amino acids: CASRGGERDTDTQYF.

A few counts support this clonotype. The chain carries TRBV20-1 and TRBJ2-7; D ambiguous. The CDR3 runs 13 residues. Germline V gene sequence: CDR1 DFQATT, CDR2 SNEGSKA (reference sequence). Trimming removed 7 bases from V and 4 bases from J, with 17 bases in between. The CDR3 spells CSVSSRQSYEQYF. In DNA, the CDR3 is TGCAGTGTATCCAGTAGACAATCATACGAGCAGTACTTC.

The gene calls are TRBV5-1 and TRBJ2-1, with TRBD1 as a possible D gene (7 bases). V lost 5 bases and J 2 bases, leaving 17 bases between the germline ends. The germline CDR1 and CDR2 sequences are SGHRS and YFSETQ. This CDR3 has 16 amino acids. In DNA, the CDR3 is TGCGCCAGCAGGGTCGGAGGGACAGCTCCCTACAATGAGCAGTTCTTC. Amino acids: CASRVGGTAPYNEQFF.

The chain recombines TRBV12-3 or TRBV12-4 with TRBJ1-5; no reliable D call. The CDR3 loop spans 14 amino acids. The germline V and J ends were trimmed by 3 bases and 6 bases, with 12 bases remaining between them. CDR3 loop: CASSLGSEGQPQHF. The CDR3 DNA reads as TGTGCCAGCAGTTTGGGTTCCGAGGGTCAGCCCCAGCATTTT.